This TCR beta chain was recorded in a study of T cell responses to AZD1222 COVID-19 vaccine. Study-level background: Combined were second doses at about 4 or about 12 weeks. Notes on the study in general: Close to half of all spike-specific TCRs reportedly target regions of the variants that are unmutated. Just a handful of people given AZD1222 tested seropositive at baseline. Clonal diversity was possibly underestimated, and the donors were mostly white British, with more females.

Method: immunoSEQ multiplex PCR; TCRdb's copy keeps in-frame clones and lacks some. Of fewer than 200,000 clones in the sample, around 94% are singletons; the top ten hold approximately 1.3%. The CDR3 runs 16 residues. Germline values: CDR1 SNHLY, CDR2 FYNNEI. J gave up 6 bases and V 4 bases, and 10 bases lay outside the gene matches. For this clone: Its specificity is unknown.

This TCR derives from an adult in good health. V gene TRBV2 combines with J gene TRBJ2-3; 10 bases match TRBD2. Sequenced here: peripheral blood, sampled on day 0 of AZD1222 vaccination. The CDR3: CASSGLSGGPSDTQYF. The CDR3 DNA is TGTGCCAGCAGTGGGCTTAGCGGGGGGCCCTCGGATACGCAGTATTTT.